This entry concerns a single T cell receptor (beta chain). The antigen is not known. This record comes from a study of cytomegalovirus exposure and HLA in healthy donors. Overall study findings and caveats: First-cohort TCR clusters were later found to tend to co-occur in the 120 or so validation repertoires.

Here immunoSEQ multiplex PCR was the method, and the copy in TCRdb shows in-frame clones only, minus some. The table has about 78,000 clones, 90% to 97% seen once. Per the germline V gene, CDR1 is LGHNA and CDR2 is YNFKEQ. Between the trimmed V and J ends, which lost 3 bases and 4 bases, there was a span of 21 bases. The CDR3 is 18 amino acids. The sequencing input was PBMCs. This chain links TRBV4-2 with TRBJ2-2, with a weak D call TRBD2 (7 bases). This TCR was sampled from a man younger than 30 in good health and CMV-seropositive. The CDR3 nucleotides read TGTGCCAGCAGCCAGCCACAGGAGGGGGGGAAAAGCACCGGGGAGCTGTTTTTT. This gives the protein CASSQPQEGGKSTGELFF.